These 24 T cell receptor beta chains were sequenced from one sample in a study of human T cells and chemical hapten exposure. TCRdb reprocessed the RACE reads with MiXCR, giving one entry per CDR3 protein. The sample holds 180,000 or so distinct CDR3 sequences, about a fifth seen once. Time point indicated: patch test 1, 2 weeks after DPC sensitization. Indicated treatment: therapeutic diphenylcyclopropenone sensitization with weekly scalp DPC. The source was whole blood, collected in connection with sensitization to the hapten diphenylcyclopropenone (DPC). The receptors shown here come from a woman between 45 and 65 years old with alopecia areata. Some clones in this sample may be carry-over from other donors' samples.

This chain uses TRBV5-4 with TRBJ1-2; D might be TRBD1 (5 bases). Germline V gene lookup returns CDR1 SGHNT and CDR2 YYREEE (reference sequence). The V end lost 3 bases, the J end lost 4 bases, and 13 bases lay between the germline ends. The CDR3 has 14 amino acids. The CDR3 region is CASSSARGSYGYTF. The CDR3 DNA reads as TGTGCCAGCAGCTCCGCCCGGGGGTCCTATGGCTACACCTTC.

This clonotype was counted only a few times. The rearrangement uses TRBV20-1 and TRBJ2-7; TRBD1 matches 7 bases. The V and J ends lost 4 bases and 3 bases, in that order; junction bases with no gene match: 9. Germline V CDR1 and CDR2: DFQATT, SNEGSKA (reference sequence). The CDR3 has 14 residues. The CDR3 nucleotides read TGCAGTGCTACAGACAGGGACAGTCTCTACGAGCAGTACTTC. Encoded protein: CSATDRDSLYEQYF.

This clonotype has only a few counts. This sequence joins TRBV5-4 and TRBJ1-1, with unresolved D. CDR1 is SGHNT, CDR2 YYREEE, per germline (reference sequence). Between the trimmed V and J ends, which lost 1 base and 6 bases, there was a span of 13 bases. The CDR3 has 14 residues. The chain's CDR3 is CASSLSPPFAEAFF. The DNA for the CDR3 is TGTGCCAGCAGCTTGTCCCCCCCCTTCGCTGAAGCTTTCTTT.

The V gene is TRBV20-1, the J gene TRBJ1-1; 12 nucleotides match TRBD1. The CDR3 runs to 15 residues. V trimming: 1 base; J trimming: 5 bases; junction bases outside the gene matches: 5. The V gene's germline CDR1 is DFQATT and CDR2 SNEGSKA (reference sequence). CDR3 region: CSARGDRGRNTEAFF. The CDR3 nucleotides read TGCAGTGCTAGAGGGGACAGGGGGCGGAATACTGAAGCTTTCTTT.

This sequence joins TRBV11-2 and TRBJ2-2, with a weak D call TRBD2 (6 bases). The CDR3 sequence is 14 residues long. Per germline, CDR1 SGHAT and CDR2 FQNNGV. Trimming stripped 4 bases from V and 7 bases from J, with 13 bases between. The CDR3 coding sequence is TGTGCCAGCAGCTCAAGGGCGGGAAGCGGGGAGCTGTTTTTT. This sequence encodes CASSSRAGSGELFF.

This clonotype was seen only a few times. V is TRBV29-1 and J is TRBJ1-1; 9 positions agree with TRBD1. CDR1 and CDR2 from the germline V gene are SQVTM and ANQGSEA. This CDR3 has 14 residues. V was pared by 0 bases and J by 7 bases, with 6 bases of the junction left unmatched. The CDR3 nucleotides read TGCAGCGTTGAAGAGAAGGGACAGGGTGGTGAAGCTTTCTTT. Amino acids: CSVEEKGQGGEAFF.

The chain has TRBV24-1 and TRBJ2-2; 13 nucleotides align to TRBD2. Germline V lookup: CDR1 KGHDR, CDR2 SFDVKD. The CDR3 has 17 amino acids. V was clipped by 4 bases and J by 0 bases; unmatched bases: 1. CDR3: CATSEGLAGSNTGELFF. The CDR3 DNA follows: TGTGCCACCAGTGAGGGACTAGCGGGATCGAACACCGGGGAGCTGTTTTTT.

The V and J genes are TRBV20-1 and TRBJ2-7; D is unclear. Germline V lookup: CDR1 DFQATT, CDR2 SNEGSKA (reference sequence). The CDR3 contains 11 residues. V gave up 5 bases and J gave up 2 bases, with 7 bases separating them. The CDR3 is CSAPFTYEQYF. The CDR3 DNA is TGCAGTGCTCCATTTACCTACGAGCAGTACTTC.

This chain joins TRBV9 and TRBJ1-4, with D maybe TRBD1 (5 bases). The CDR3 is 13 amino acids. The V end lost 4 bases, the J end lost 5 bases, and 9 bases lay between the germline ends. Germline V CDR1 and CDR2: SGDLS, YYNGEE. DNA for the CDR3: TGTGCCAGCAGCCCGGGGCCGAATGAAAAACTGTTTTTT. Its protein product is CASSPGPNEKLFF.

This clonotype was seen ten or more times. The CDR3 sequence is CASSAATGENEKLFF. In nucleotides, the CDR3 is TGTGCCAGCAGCGCCGCGACAGGGGAAAATGAAAAACTGTTTTTT. V gene TRBV7-9 combines with J gene TRBJ1-4; 8 bases line up with TRBD1. Germline V CDR1 and CDR2: SEHNR, FQNEAQ (reference sequence). This CDR3 has 15 residues. J was trimmed by 5 bases and V by 5 bases; bases with no gene match: 7. Full variable domain (remainder filled in from reference TRBV7-9 and TRBJ1-4): DTGVSQNPRHKITKRGQNVTFRCDPISEHNRLYWYRQTLGQGPEFLTYFQNEAQLEKSRLLSDRFSAERPKGSFSTLEIQRTEQGDSAMYLCASSAATGENEKLFFGSGTQLSVL.

The V gene is TRBV12-3 or TRBV12-4, the J gene TRBJ1-5, with D perhaps TRBD1 (5 bases). V shed 2 bases and J shed 1 base, with 18 bases lying between them. This CDR3 has 18 amino acids. Here the CDR3 reads CASSLISGAARSNQPQHF. CDR3 in DNA: TGTGCCAGCAGTTTAATCTCCGGGGCAGCTCGCAGCAATCAGCCCCAGCATTTT.

This chain joins TRBV20-1 and TRBJ2-3, with TRBD2 as a possible D gene (6 bases). The CDR3 sequence is 12 residues long. V dropped 6 bases and J dropped 0 bases, with 7 bases sitting between them. Germline CDR1 DFQATT, CDR2 SNEGSKA (reference sequence). This CDR3 is CSASGSTDTQYF. The CDR3 coding sequence is TGCAGTGCCAGCGGGAGCACAGATACGCAGTATTTT.

The chain links TRBV7-8 to TRBJ1-5, with unresolved D. CDR3 length: 14 amino acids. The germline V gene has CDR1 SGHVS and CDR2 FQNEAQ. V gave up 1 base and J gave up 3 bases, with 7 bases separating them. CDR3 in DNA: TGTGCCAGCAGCTTAGTAGCAGACAATCAGCCCCAGCATTTT. Translated: CASSLVADNQPQHF.

This chain uses TRBV10-2 with TRBJ1-1; D may be TRBD1 (6 bases). The V and J ends lost 0 bases and 4 bases respectively, with 12 bases between them. Germline CDR1 reads WSHSY; CDR2 reads SAAADI. The CDR3 totals 15 residues. The CDR3 spells CASSESSGGLTEAFF. CDR3 DNA: TGCGCCAGCAGTGAGTCCAGCGGGGGGCTCACTGAAGCTTTCTTT.

The chain couples TRBV29-1 to TRBJ1-2, with TRBD1 matching over 7 bases. Germline assignment: CDR1 SQVTM and CDR2 ANQGSEA. The CDR3 runs 12 residues. V trimming: 6 bases; J trimming: 8 bases; junction bases outside the gene matches: 9. CDR3 nucleotide sequence: TGCAGCGTCGACGACAGGGTAATCGGCTACACCTTC. Amino acid sequence: CSVDDRVIGYTF. The full variable domain, completed using reference TRBV29-1 and TRBJ1-2, is SAVISQKPSRDICQRGTSLTIQCQVDSQVTMMFWYRQQPGQSLTLIATANQGSEATYESGFVIDKFPISRPNLTFSTLTVSNMSPEDSSIYLCSVDDRVIGYTFGSGTRLTVV.

With regard to this clonotype: The junction departs from the called germline gene at one end, perhaps through a read error. Here the CDR3 DNA reads TGTGCTAGCAGCTTAGGGGCGACTCCACAAGAGACCCAGTACTTC. This encodes CASSLGATPQETQYF. The J gene is TRBJ2-5, the V gene TRBV7-7, with D possibly matching TRBD1 (5 bases). Per germline, CDR1 SSHAT and CDR2 FNYEAQ (reference sequence). The CDR3 is made up of 15 amino acids.

The chain is built from TRBV7-2 and TRBJ2-5; the D is unclear. This CDR3 spans 12 amino acids. The V gene's germline CDR1 is SGHTA and CDR2 FQGNSA. The ends were cut back, 3 bases at V and 7 bases at J, with 9 bases in the middle. The CDR3 reads CASSLIIGTQYF. DNA of the CDR3: TGTGCCAGCAGCTTGATAATCGGGACCCAGTACTTC.

This clonotype has just a few counts. J is TRBJ2-3 and V is TRBV20-1; tentatively, D is TRBD2 (6 bases). The V gene's germline CDR1 is DFQATT and CDR2 SNEGSKA (reference sequence). V shed 0 bases and J shed 8 bases, with 15 bases lying between them. The CDR3 extends over 14 amino acids. The CDR3 nucleotides are TGCAGTGCTAGAGATAGCTCGGGAGTGGTTACGCAGTATTTT. This sequence encodes CSARDSSGVVTQYF.

V usage is TRBV6-1 and J usage is TRBJ2-1; the match to TRBD2 covers 7 bases. CDR1 is MNHNS, CDR2 SASEGT, per germline. The CDR3 loop spans 17 amino acids. V shed 1 base and J 6 bases; nucleotides not matched to a gene: 12. This CDR3 reads CASSEDLGLPGFNEQFF. The CDR3 nucleotides read TGTGCCAGCAGTGAAGACCTGGGACTACCGGGCTTCAATGAGCAGTTCTTC.

The sample holds a few counts of this clonotype. This chain uses TRBV20-1 with TRBJ2-3; 9 bases map to TRBD2. Per the germline V gene, CDR1 is DFQATT and CDR2 is SNEGSKA (reference sequence). Trimming removed 0 bases from V and 0 bases from J; junction bases left unmatched: 4. The CDR3 runs 16 residues. The CDR3 reads CSARDLLAGSTDTQYF. In nucleotides, the CDR3 is TGCAGTGCTAGAGACCTTCTAGCGGGGAGCACAGATACGCAGTATTTT.

V and J are TRBV15 and TRBJ2-5, with D unclear. V lost 0 bases and J 1 base, leaving 6 bases between the germline ends. The CDR3 consists of 14 residues. CDR1 and CDR2 (germline): LNHNV, YYDKDF (reference sequence). This CDR3 reads CATSREGSQETQYF. The CDR3 coding sequence is TGTGCCACCAGCAGAGAGGGCTCCCAAGAGACCCAGTACTTC.

V usage is TRBV2 and J usage is TRBJ2-7, with 13 positions matching TRBD2. CDR1 and CDR2 (germline): SNHLY, FYNNEI. The CDR3 runs to 15 residues. After removal of 6 bases from V and 4 bases from J, the junction contained 6 bases not matched to a gene. The CDR3 bases are TGTGCCAGCAGAGGCGGGACTAGCGGGACGTACGAGCAGTACTTC. Amino acids: CASRGGTSGTYEQYF.

The chain carries TRBV5-1 and TRBJ2-1; 10 nucleotides align to TRBD2. Germline trimming cut 0 bases from V and 2 bases from J; bases unmatched to any gene: 5. CDR3 size: 17 residues. Germline V CDR1 and CDR2: SGHRS, YFSETQ. CDR3 loop: CASSLGIAGGPYNEQFF. DNA for the CDR3: TGCGCCAGCAGCTTGGGGATAGCGGGAGGCCCCTACAATGAGCAGTTCTTC.

The chain has TRBV20-1 and TRBJ1-2, with TRBD1 identical over 8 bases. With V trimmed by 3 bases and J by 4 bases, 7 bases remained unmatched. This CDR3 has 14 residues. The V gene's germline CDR1 is DFQATT and CDR2 SNEGSKA (reference sequence). The CDR3 is CSASHRGVGYGYTF. As DNA, the CDR3 is TGCAGTGCTAGCCACAGGGGGGTAGGCTATGGCTACACCTTC.